The 8 T cell receptor beta chains below all came from one sample that was sequenced in a study of neurological immune-mediated disorders (dated by TCRdb to between 2018 and 2021). The library was prepared using 5' RACE. Sequencing was performed on an Illumina HiSeq 2500. The raw public reads went through TCRdb reprocessing: fastp at Q25, MiXCR clone calling, in-frame beta chains kept. Every entry covers one CDR3 protein and lists the most common genes and DNA from its rows. The sample table holds about 36,000 distinct CDR3 sequences, of which about 9.3% were seen once. Approximately 7% of the sample lies in the top ten. Sequenced input: PBMCs. These receptors all come from a woman aged 25-40 years with HTLV-1-associated myelopathy (HAM/TSP).

This clonotype was counted many times. The V and J genes are TRBV15 and TRBJ1-3; tentative D call: TRBD1 (6 bases). Germline loops: CDR1 LNHNV, CDR2 YYDKDF (reference sequence). V lost 1 base and J 4 bases, leaving 11 bases between the germline ends. The CDR3 sequence is 15 residues long. CDR3 residues: CATSRGGRGGNTIYF. For the CDR3, the DNA is TGTGCCACCAGCAGAGGAGGCAGGGGAGGAAACACCATATATTTT.

This clonotype was counted ten times or more. V is TRBV20-1 and J is TRBJ1-5; 7 nucleotides line up with TRBD1. The CDR3 has 16 residues. V lost 3 bases to trimming and J lost 3 bases; unmatched junction nucleotides: 11. The germline gives CDR1 DFQATT, CDR2 SNEGSKA (reference sequence). The DNA of the CDR3 is TGCAGTGCTAGTTCCGCTAACAGGGGTACCAATCAGCCCCAGCATTTT. It yields the protein CSASSANRGTNQPQHF.

Many counts were recorded for this clonotype. The chain carries TRBV7-2 and TRBJ2-1; TRBD1 matches 7 bases. Trimming took 0 bases from V and 3 from J; bases not matched to a gene: 2. The CDR3 extends over 15 amino acids. Germline CDR1 reads SGHTA; CDR2 reads FQGNSA. CDR3 bases: TGTGCCAGCAGCTTAGCGCCAGGGGGCTACAATGAGCAGTTCTTC. Protein: CASSLAPGGYNEQFF.

This clonotype was detected ten times or more. The chain is built from TRBV29-1 and TRBJ2-7; the match to TRBD1 covers 7 bases. Unmatched junction bases numbered 11, after V lost 0 bases and J lost 3 bases. CDR1 and CDR2 (germline): SQVTM, ANQGSEA. The CDR3 totals 16 residues. DNA for the CDR3: TGCAGCGTTGAAGAGGAAAGGAGGACAGGATACTACGAGCAGTACTTC. Its translation is CSVEEERRTGYYEQYF.

Ten or more counts support this clonotype. The chain is built from TRBV20-1 and TRBJ2-3, with 9 nucleotides matching TRBD2. The CDR3 has 14 amino acids. Germline V gives CDR1 DFQATT, CDR2 SNEGSKA (reference sequence). Trimming removed 2 bases from V and 4 bases from J; junction bases left unmatched: 4. CDR3 in amino acids: CSARWRGGADTQYF. The CDR3 DNA follows: TGCAGTGCTAGATGGCGGGGGGGAGCAGATACGCAGTATTTT.

This clonotype was detected many times. The chain is built from TRBV20-1 and TRBJ2-3; D is ambiguous. There are 12 residues in the CDR3. Germline V lookup: CDR1 DFQATT, CDR2 SNEGSKA (reference sequence). V was shortened by 3 bases and J by 3 bases, with 7 bases between the two germline ends. The CDR3 region has the DNA TGCAGTGCTAGCAAGGGTACAGATACGCAGTATTTT. It translates to CSASKGTDTQYF.

This clonotype is termed medium-sized. The chain combines TRBV20-1 with TRBJ1-1; possibly TRBD1 for D (5 bases). There are 15 residues in the CDR3. Germline CDR1 is DFQATT and CDR2 is SNEGSKA (reference sequence). Trimming removed 3 bases at V and 6 bases at J, with 20 bases between. The CDR3 spells CSASIPVGGYAEAFF. In DNA, the CDR3 is TGCAGTGCTAGTATCCCGGTCGGGGGGTACGCTGAAGCTTTCTTT.

This clonotype was counted at least ten times. The V gene is TRBV25-1, the J gene TRBJ1-2, with TRBD1 as a possible D gene (5 bases). CDR1 MGHDK and CDR2 SYGVNS come from the germline V gene. The V end was cut by 3 bases, the J end by 8 bases, with 13 bases between. The CDR3 is made up of 13 amino acids. CDR3 nucleotides: TGTGCCAGCAGTGAGCGTCTTGGGGACGGCTACACCTTC. Its protein is CASSERLGDGYTF.